A single sample is the source of the 2 T cell receptor beta chains below, sequenced in a study of T-cell memory formation after mild COVID-19. TCRdb independently ran MiXCR on the 5' RACE reads; one entry per CDR3 protein. Of about 340,000 distinct CDR3 sequences in the sample, 10% to 15% were seen once. The sequencing input was PBMCs or a T cell subset sorted from them (not recorded which). Every receptor here comes from a man aged 18 to 30 who had mild COVID-19 (a few samples of this study predate the infection). Cell type and time point are not known.

The chain is built from TRBV6-5 and TRBJ1-5; 10 nucleotides line up with TRBD1. V shed 0 bases, J shed 4 bases, and the junction held 0 bases outside the gene matches. Germline assignment: CDR1 MNHEY and CDR2 SVGAGI. The CDR3 has 15 amino acids. This CDR3 is CASSYSGQGNQPQHF. CDR3 bases: TGTGCCAGCAGTTACTCGGGACAGGGGAATCAGCCCCAGCATTTT.

This clonotype was counted only a few times. The rearrangement links TRBV6-5 to TRBJ2-3; D perhaps matches TRBD2 (5 bases). Trimming took off 10 bases at V and 1 base at J, with 15 bases between the two ends. CDR1 and CDR2 (germline): MNHEY, SVGAGI. The CDR3 loop spans 14 amino acids. CDR3 coding DNA: TGTGCCACCGTACCCCCCGGGGGCACAGATACGCAGTATTTT. This codes for CATVPPGGTDTQYF.